Each of the 8 T cell receptor beta chains below was sequenced from the same sample in a study of PD-L1 blockade in urothelial cancer. Time point denoted: pretreatment peripheral blood. Here immunoSEQ multiplex PCR was the method, and the copy in TCRdb shows in-frame clones only, minus some. The repertoire includes some 46,000 clones, 80% of them detected once, and about 17% sits in the top ten. Here the sequenced sample was PBMCs, taken around atezolizumab (anti-PD-L1) treatment. These receptors were taken from a man in his 60s with urothelial cancer.

The V and J genes are TRBV28 and TRBJ1-2; 7 bases match TRBD1. The CDR3 is 13 amino acids. Looked up from germline, CDR1 is MDHEN and CDR2 is SYDVKM. V lost 5 bases and J lost 8; bases outside the gene matches: 8. The CDR3 nucleotides are TGTGCCAGCAGTCAAGACAGGGCGACCGGCTACACCTTC. Translated: CASSQDRATGYTF.

The chain links TRBV10-2 to TRBJ2-5, with 7 positions matching TRBD1. This CDR3 comprises 16 residues. Germline-derived CDR1 and CDR2 are WSHSY and SAAADI. The trim removed 2 bases at V and 5 bases at J, leaving 11 bases unmatched. The CDR3 sequence: CASSEIPGQRRETQYF. The DNA of the CDR3 is TGCGCCAGCAGTGAGATACCGGGACAGAGAAGGGAGACCCAGTACTTC.

The V call is TRBV4-3, the J call TRBJ2-1; 9 nucleotides align to TRBD2. The CDR3 is 17 residues long. V was clipped by 0 bases and J by 5 bases; unmatched bases: 8. CDR1 and CDR2 (germline): LGHNA, YSLEER. CDR3 DNA sequence: TGCGCCAGCAGCCAAGATCCCCCTAGCGGGACCCACAATGAGCAGTTCTTC. This codes for CASSQDPPSGTHNEQFF.

The rearrangement links TRBV5-1 to TRBJ2-7; tentative D call: TRBD2 (5 bases). With 0 bases removed from V and 4 bases from J, the gap between germline ends came to 8 bases. Germline V gene sequence: CDR1 SGHRS, CDR2 YFSETQ. The CDR3 is made up of 13 amino acids. This CDR3 is CASSLDREYEQYF. DNA for the CDR3: TGCGCCAGCAGCTTGGATCGGGAATACGAGCAGTACTTC. The entire variable domain, with the rest obtained from reference TRBV5-1 and TRBJ2-7, is as follows: KAGVTQTPRYLIKTRGQQVTLSCSPISGHRSVSWYQQTPGQGLQFLFEYFSETQRNKGNFPGRFSGRQFSNSRSEMNVSTLELGDSALYLCASSLDREYEQYFGPGTRLTVT.

This chain links TRBV20-1 with TRBJ2-1; D gene unclear. CDR3 size: 11 residues. CDR1 is DFQATT and CDR2 is SNEGSKA in the germline V gene (reference sequence). Trimming removed 3 bases from V and 6 bases from J, with 6 bases in between. The CDR3: CSASPFNEQFF. CDR3 DNA sequence: TGCAGTGCTAGCCCCTTCAATGAGCAGTTCTTC.

The CDR3 DNA is TGTGCCAGCAGAACTGGGGCGGCGGGATACAATGAGCAGTTCTTC. It is translated as CASRTGAAGYNEQFF. The V and J genes are TRBV6-5 and TRBJ2-1; weak D call: TRBD2 (6 bases). CDR1 is MNHEY and CDR2 is SVGAGI in the germline V gene. Trimming cost V 6 bases and J 4 bases, with 16 bases left between them. The CDR3 contains 15 residues.

This rearrangement joins TRBV21-1 to TRBJ1-2; the D call TRBD1 from the table was never checked on the DNA. TRBV21-1 is designated a pseudogene. CDR3 size: 12 residues. CDR3: CASTTGNYGYTF. As DNA, the CDR3 is TGTGCCAGCACTACAGGTAACTATGGCTACACCTTC.

This clone was seen just once. The chain couples TRBV28 to TRBJ2-3; the match to TRBD2 covers 11 bases. The J segment lost 2 bases and the V segment lost 3 bases, leaving 13 bases of the junction unmatched. This CDR3 contains 19 residues. Germline CDR1 MDHEN, CDR2 SYDVKM. CDR3 nucleotides: TGTGCCAGCAGTTTCCCCCTAGCGGGGGGTGGTGTTTCCACAGATACGCAGTATTTT. Its protein product is CASSFPLAGGGVSTDTQYF.